The entry below gives a single T cell receptor (beta chain) sequence along with its context. Antigen specificity is unknown. Antigen-specific CD4+ T cells were expanded (with viral peptide pools) by the ViraFEST assay ahead of sequencing. Isolating CD4+ T cells followed 9 to 10 days of culture. The healthy vaccine recipients, who had no prior SARS-CoV-2 infection, showed negative nucleocapsid antibodies. Data came from immunoSEQ multiplex PCR; TCRdb stores just in-frame clones and leaves some out. The table records 60,000 to 65,000 clones, 70% to 85% of them present only once. CDR1 and CDR2 (germline): MNHEY, SVGAGI. V dropped 6 bases and J dropped 3; count of bases not matched to a gene: 1. There are 14 residues in the CDR3. This sample is drawn from a study of vaccination effects on CD4 cells after COVID-19.

V is TRBV6-5 and J is TRBJ2-3, with TRBD2 matching over 12 bases. The sequence was collected from a human donor who received a COVID-19 vaccine. The sequencing used CD4+ T cells from PBMCs cultured with HCoV-OC43 spike peptides, collected before COVID-19 vaccination. Described subset: HCoV-OC43 spike overlapping peptide pool stimulation. The CDR3 here is CASRLAGGTDTQYF. DNA for the CDR3: TGTGCCAGCAGGCTAGCGGGGGGGACAGATACGCAGTATTTT.